The 13 T cell receptor beta chains below all came from one sample that was sequenced in a study of shared clonotypes between healthy human individuals. Assay: immunoSEQ multiplex PCR; the TCRdb copy retains only in-frame clones and omits some. The sample holds roughly 700,000 clones, about 74% seen once. Material: memory CD4+ T cells sorted from blood. As for subset: CD45RA-negative fraction. These receptors came from a woman aged 25 to 39 in good health.

The CDR3 DNA reads as TGTGCCAGCAGCCATCAACGAGCCACTGAAGCTTTCTTT. This sequence encodes CASSHQRATEAFF. V is TRBV14 and J is TRBJ1-1, with unresolved D. Germline V gene data show CDR1 as SGHDN and CDR2 as FVKESK. V was trimmed by 3 bases and J by 4 bases, leaving 9 bases between them. The CDR3 extends over 13 amino acids.

The chain is built from TRBV27 and TRBJ1-1; possible D gene TRBD1, 6 bases. Looked up from germline, CDR1 is MNHEY and CDR2 is SMNVEV (reference sequence). The CDR3 length is 15 residues. Trimming left V 1 base short and J 6 bases short, with 15 bases between. The CDR3 region is CASSLWGQIGAEAFF. CDR3 bases: TGTGCCAGCAGTTTATGGGGGCAGATTGGCGCTGAAGCTTTCTTT.

The V call is TRBV5-1, the J call TRBJ1-1; D gene uncertain. The V end was cut by 4 bases, the J end by 4 bases, with 14 bases between. Germline-derived CDR1 and CDR2 are SGHRS and YFSETQ. The length of the CDR3 is 14 residues. CDR3 loop: CASSPAPGGTEAFF. CDR3 in DNA: TGCGCCAGCAGCCCCGCGCCGGGAGGCACTGAAGCTTTCTTT.

The chain is built from TRBV30 and TRBJ2-5; 8 nucleotides line up with TRBD1. V shed 2 bases and J 2 bases; nucleotides not matched to a gene: 4. This CDR3 is built from 14 residues. Germline V gives CDR1 GTSNPN, CDR2 SVGIG (reference sequence). The CDR3 here is CAWSLQGVQETQYF. Here the CDR3 DNA reads TGTGCCTGGAGTCTACAGGGGGTTCAAGAGACCCAGTACTTC.

The J gene is TRBJ2-2, the V gene TRBV7-2, with a weak D call TRBD2 (6 bases). The CDR3 extends over 18 amino acids. Trimming took off 1 base at V and 4 bases at J, with 19 bases between the two ends. CDR1 SGHTA and CDR2 FQGNSA come from the germline V gene. The CDR3 DNA reads as TGTGCCAGCAGCTTAGTTTCGGCGGGGTCGACGGGCACCGGGGAGCTGTTTTTT. It is translated as CASSLVSAGSTGTGELFF.

About this clone: The junction departs from germline at one end; a sequencing error may be responsible. The rearrangement joins TRBV15 to TRBJ1-5; 9 bases line up with TRBD1. The CDR3 covers 15 residues. Germline lookup yields CDR1 LNHNV and CDR2 YYDKDF (reference sequence). In DNA form, the CDR3 reads TGTGCCACGAGCAGAAAACAGGGGGCCACTCAGCCCCAGCATTTT. The encoded protein is CATSRKQGATQPQHF.

This clone was observed many times. V and J are TRBV5-4 and TRBJ2-1; tentatively, D is TRBD2 (6 bases). The CDR3 contains 16 residues. V lost 4 bases and J 6 bases, leaving 20 bases between the germline ends. From germline, CDR1 is SGHNT and CDR2 YYREEE (reference sequence). The CDR3 region has the DNA TGTGCCAGCAGCGCCCCTACTCTTCAGGAGGGCAATGAGCAGTTCTTC. Amino acid sequence: CASSAPTLQEGNEQFF.

The CDR3 nucleotides read TGTGCCAGCAACAAAAGGAGGGCCTCCGGCTACGAGCAGTACTTC. It translates to CASNKRRASGYEQYF. The rearrangement links TRBV28 to TRBJ2-7, with D possibly matching TRBD2 (6 bases). The CDR3 has 15 amino acids. From germline, CDR1 is MDHEN and CDR2 SYDVKM. The V end lost 7 bases, the J end lost 3 bases, and 19 bases lay between the germline ends. Supplemented by reference TRBV28 and TRBJ2-7, the full variable domain reads DVKVTQSSRYLVKRTGEKVFLECVQDMDHENMFWYRQDPGLGLRLIYFSYDVKMKEKGDIPEGYSVSREKKERFSLILESASTNQTSMYLCASNKRRASGYEQYFGPGTRLTVT.

This chain links TRBV10-3 with TRBJ1-4; D unclear. Per germline, CDR1 ENHRY and CDR2 SYGVKD. Trimming took off 6 bases at V and 0 bases at J, with 8 bases between the two ends. The CDR3 consists of 14 residues. The CDR3 region has the DNA TGTGCCATCAGCTCAGGATCAACTAATGAAAAACTGTTTTTT. As protein: CAISSGSTNEKLFF.

This chain connects TRBV28 to TRBJ2-4; 7 positions agree with TRBD2. The CDR3 spans 16 residues. J was trimmed by 3 bases and V by 3 bases; bases with no gene match: 8. Germline loops: CDR1 MDHEN, CDR2 SYDVKM. Written as DNA, the CDR3 is TGTGCCAGCAGTTTTTTCACTAGCGATTTCAAAAACATTCAGTACTTC. As protein: CASSFFTSDFKNIQYF. The entire variable domain, with the rest obtained from reference TRBV28 and TRBJ2-4, is as follows: DVKVTQSSRYLVKRTGEKVFLECVQDMDHENMFWYRQDPGLGLRLIYFSYDVKMKEKGDIPEGYSVSREKKERFSLILESASTNQTSMYLCASSFFTSDFKNIQYFGAGTRLSVL.

This chain connects TRBV9 to TRBJ2-2, with 9 positions matching TRBD2. Germline V CDR1 and CDR2: SGDLS, YYNGEE. V lost 4 bases and J lost 6; bases outside the gene matches: 10. This CDR3 comprises 16 residues. CDR3 nucleotide sequence: TGTGCCAGCAGCCCAAGGACTAGCGCCTTTCCCGGGGAGCTGTTTTTT. Amino acids: CASSPRTSAFPGELFF. The full variable domain, completed using reference TRBV9 and TRBJ2-2, is DSGVTQTPKHLITATGQRVTLRCSPRSGDLSVYWYQQSLDQGLQFLIQYYNGEERAKGNILERFSAQQFPDLHSELNLSSLELGDSALYFCASSPRTSAFPGELFFGEGSRLTVL.

This clone appeared once. V gene TRBV6-1 combines with J gene TRBJ2-3; weak D call: TRBD2 (5 bases). This CDR3 spans 15 amino acids. The V and J ends lost 6 bases and 5 bases respectively, with 18 bases between them. CDR1 MNHNS and CDR2 SASEGT come from the germline V gene. This CDR3 reads CASRTSGGLEDTQYF. The CDR3 DNA reads as TGTGCCAGCAGGACATCCGGAGGCCTGGAAGATACGCAGTATTTT.

V usage is TRBV7-3 and J usage is TRBJ1-1, with 9 bases lining up with TRBD1. Germline trimming cut 4 bases from V and 6 bases from J; bases unmatched to any gene: 6. Germline V gene sequence: CDR1 SGHTA, CDR2 FQGTGA. The CDR3 covers 14 residues. The CDR3, as DNA: TGTGCCAGCAGCTCGGGGACAGGGAGGCCTGAAGCTTTCTTT. It codes for CASSSGTGRPEAFF.